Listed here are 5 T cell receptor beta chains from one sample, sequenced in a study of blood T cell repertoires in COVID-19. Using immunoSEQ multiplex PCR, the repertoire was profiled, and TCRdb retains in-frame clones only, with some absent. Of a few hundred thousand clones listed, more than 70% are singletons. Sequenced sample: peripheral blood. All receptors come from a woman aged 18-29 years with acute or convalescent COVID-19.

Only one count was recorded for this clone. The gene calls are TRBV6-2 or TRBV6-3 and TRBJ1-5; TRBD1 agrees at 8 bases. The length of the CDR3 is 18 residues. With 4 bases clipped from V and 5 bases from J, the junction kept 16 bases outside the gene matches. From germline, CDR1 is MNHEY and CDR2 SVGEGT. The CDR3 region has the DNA TGTGCCAGCAGTTCTCAGGGGGCGTATTATAGCGAAGATCAGCCCCAGCATTTT. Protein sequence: CASSSQGAYYSEDQPQHF.

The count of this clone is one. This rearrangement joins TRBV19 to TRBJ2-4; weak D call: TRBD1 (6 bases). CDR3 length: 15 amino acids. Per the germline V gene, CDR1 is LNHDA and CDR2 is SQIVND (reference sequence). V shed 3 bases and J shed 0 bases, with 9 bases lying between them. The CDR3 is CASSITGKAKNIQYF. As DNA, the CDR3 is TGTGCCAGTAGTATCACAGGGAAAGCCAAAAACATTCAGTACTTC.

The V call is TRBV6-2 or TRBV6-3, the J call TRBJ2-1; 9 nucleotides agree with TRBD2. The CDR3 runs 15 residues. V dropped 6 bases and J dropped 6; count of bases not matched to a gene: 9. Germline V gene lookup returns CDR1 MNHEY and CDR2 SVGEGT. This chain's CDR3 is CASSLGTSRSNEQFF. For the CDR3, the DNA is TGTGCCAGCAGCTTAGGGACTAGCAGATCCAATGAGCAGTTCTTC.

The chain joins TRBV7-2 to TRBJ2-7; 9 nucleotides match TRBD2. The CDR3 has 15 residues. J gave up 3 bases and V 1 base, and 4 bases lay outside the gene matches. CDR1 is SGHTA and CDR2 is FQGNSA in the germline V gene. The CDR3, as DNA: TGTGCCAGCAGCTTAGTTGGTAGCGGGAGCTACGAGCAGTACTTC. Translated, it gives CASSLVGSGSYEQYF.

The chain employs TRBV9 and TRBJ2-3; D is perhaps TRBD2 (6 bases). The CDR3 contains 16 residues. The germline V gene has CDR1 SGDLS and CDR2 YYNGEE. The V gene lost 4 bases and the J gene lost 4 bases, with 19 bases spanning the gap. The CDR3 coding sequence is TGTGCCAGCAGCCCGGCGGCGGGCGGGAATGCAGATACGCAGTATTTT. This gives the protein CASSPAAGGNADTQYF. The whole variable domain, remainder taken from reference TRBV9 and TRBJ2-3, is DSGVTQTPKHLITATGQRVTLRCSPRSGDLSVYWYQQSLDQGLQFLIQYYNGEERAKGNILERFSAQQFPDLHSELNLSSLELGDSALYFCASSPAAGGNADTQYFGPGTRLTVL.